This section outlines one T cell receptor (beta chain) sequence together with its context. Its antigen is unidentified. The source of the sample is a study of CD8+CD57+ T cells in acquired aplastic anemia. Overall study results and limits: Comparison of patients with controls identified almost 30 shared CD8+ CDR3 sequences.

CDR3 length: 17 amino acids. Germline values: CDR1 SGHAT, CDR2 FQNNGV. The V gene end was trimmed by 3 bases and the J gene end by 1 base; junction bases not matched to a gene: 6. The study profiled TCR beta VDJ and CDR3 using genomic DNA as template. TCRdb re-called the reads with MiXCR, one entry per CDR3 protein. The table includes more than 150,000 distinct CDR3 sequences, around 45% detected once. The chain recombines TRBV11-2 with TRBJ1-5, with 10 bases identical to TRBD1. This TCR was recovered from a human donor in good health. Sequencing used sorted CD4+, CD8+, or CD8+CD57+ T cells (not recorded which) from PBMCs. The CDR3 sequence: CASSLTGGVRSNQPQHF. The CDR3 DNA sequence: TGTGCCAGCAGCTTGACAGGGGGCGTGAGGAGCAATCAGCCCCAGCATTTT.